The present entry profiles one TCR beta chain with its context. Antigen: not known. In nominal health when sampled, donors likely had unrecorded immune exposures nonetheless. 13 Jbeta primers and 60 Vbeta primers were used for the PCR. TCRdb's copy holds only in-frame clones and misses some; the assay was immunoSEQ multiplex PCR. Altogether tens of thousands of clones are present, roughly 63% being singletons, with the ten largest covering around 6%. The CDR3 spans 23 residues. V lost 4 bases, J lost 2 bases, and 28 bases stayed unmatched. The data were taken from a study of cytomegalovirus exposure and HLA in healthy donors. Study-wide results and limits: Apart from CMV serostatus, no immune exposure information was available. Most TCR beta V segments were productive about 90% or about 30% of the time in an earlier analysis.

This clonotype was obtained from a man aged 25-45 years in good health and CMV-seropositive. Sequenced input: PBMCs. This chain joins TRBV23-1 and TRBJ2-3; 9 positions match TRBD1. TRBV23-1 is an ORF; its function is uncertain. CDR3 sequence: CASSPRDRVYTASPFRSTDTQYF. In DNA, the CDR3 is TGCGCCAGCAGTCCCCGGGACAGGGTTTATACTGCCTCACCTTTTCGATCCACAGATACGCAGTATTTT.